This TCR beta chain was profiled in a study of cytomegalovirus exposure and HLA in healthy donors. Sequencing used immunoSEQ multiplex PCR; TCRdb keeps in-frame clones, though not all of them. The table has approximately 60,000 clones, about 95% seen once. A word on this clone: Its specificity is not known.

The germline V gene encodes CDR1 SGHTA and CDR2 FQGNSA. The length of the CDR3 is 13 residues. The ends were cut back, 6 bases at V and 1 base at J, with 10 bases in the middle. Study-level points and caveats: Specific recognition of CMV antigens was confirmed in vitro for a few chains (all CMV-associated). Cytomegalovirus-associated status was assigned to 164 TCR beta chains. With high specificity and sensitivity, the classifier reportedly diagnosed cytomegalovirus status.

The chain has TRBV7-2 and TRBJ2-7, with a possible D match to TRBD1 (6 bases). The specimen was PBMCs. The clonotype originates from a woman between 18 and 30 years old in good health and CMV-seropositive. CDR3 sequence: CASRWGPSYEQYF. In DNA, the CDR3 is TGTGCCAGCAGGTGGGGGCCTTCCTACGAGCAGTACTTC.